These 12 T cell receptor beta chains share one sample of origin, sequenced in a study of T cell responses to AZD1222 COVID-19 vaccine. Libraries were prepared by immunoSEQ multiplex PCR; TCRdb keeps only in-frame clonotypes and omits some of them. The sample holds about 83,000 clones, approximately 88% seen once. Sample: peripheral blood, taken on day 0 of MenACWY control vaccination. Receptors originate from an adult in good health.

Here the CDR3 DNA reads TGTGCCAGCAGCTCCAGGACAGGGGGAACCTACGAGCAGTACTTC. Translated: CASSSRTGGTYEQYF. The rearrangement joins TRBV5-4 to TRBJ2-7; 10 positions match TRBD1. With 3 bases clipped from V and 2 bases from J, the junction kept 5 bases outside the gene matches. The length of the CDR3 is 15 residues. The germline CDR1 and CDR2 sequences are SGHNT and YYREEE (reference sequence).

The chain has TRBV7-2 and TRBJ1-2; D gene unclear. V lost 1 base and J 4 bases, leaving 10 bases between the germline ends. CDR1 SGHTA and CDR2 FQGNSA come from the germline V gene. The CDR3 spans 14 residues. The CDR3: CASSLGHTVYGYTF. The CDR3 DNA is TGTGCCAGCAGCTTAGGACATACAGTCTATGGCTACACCTTC.

The chain has TRBV5-1 and TRBJ1-1; perhaps TRBD1 as D (5 bases). The germline V and J ends were trimmed by 0 bases and 2 bases, with 14 bases remaining between them. This CDR3 contains 16 residues. Germline V gene data show CDR1 as SGHRS and CDR2 as YFSETQ. CDR3 sequence: CASSLGGFEYNTEAFF. In DNA form, the CDR3 reads TGCGCCAGCAGCTTGGGGGGGTTCGAGTATAACACTGAAGCTTTCTTT.

This chain joins TRBV2 and TRBJ2-7, with D perhaps TRBD2 (6 bases). CDR3 length: 15 amino acids. V was clipped by 3 bases and J by 6 bases, with 18 bases between them. Germline-derived CDR1 and CDR2 are SNHLY and FYNNEI. The CDR3 is CASSEEGWVLGEQYF. The CDR3 DNA follows: TGTGCCAGCAGTGAGGAGGGTTGGGTTTTGGGCGAGCAGTACTTC.

CDR3 residues: CASSQFGYEQYF. DNA of the CDR3: TGTGCCAGCAGCCAATTCGGCTACGAGCAGTACTTC. The chain couples TRBV14 to TRBJ2-7, with D hard to call. V dropped 2 bases and J dropped 3 bases, with 5 bases sitting between them. Germline V gene sequence: CDR1 SGHDN, CDR2 FVKESK. This CDR3 comprises 12 residues. The full variable domain, rest sourced from reference TRBV14 and TRBJ2-7, is EAGVTQFPSHSVIEKGQTVTLRCDPISGHDNLYWYRRVMGKEIKFLLHFVKESKQDESGMPNNRFLAERTGGTYSTLKVQPAELEDSGVYFCASSQFGYEQYFGPGTRLTVT.

The rearrangement uses TRBV9 and TRBJ1-2; D gene unclear. The CDR3 covers 18 residues. Trimming shortened V by 3 bases and J by 0 bases, and 21 bases separated the two germline ends. CDR1 and CDR2 from the germline V gene are SGDLS and YYNGEE. CDR3 loop: CASSADAAPTFSNYGYTF. Here the CDR3 DNA reads TGTGCCAGCAGCGCCGATGCTGCCCCAACCTTCTCTAACTATGGCTACACCTTC. The whole variable domain, filled in from reference TRBV9 and TRBJ1-2, reads DSGVTQTPKHLITATGQRVTLRCSPRSGDLSVYWYQQSLDQGLQFLIQYYNGEERAKGNILERFSAQQFPDLHSELNLSSLELGDSALYFCASSADAAPTFSNYGYTFGSGTRLTVV.

V gene TRBV7-2 combines with J gene TRBJ2-2; 10 nucleotides line up with TRBD1. J gave up 2 bases and V 6 bases, and 3 bases lay outside the gene matches. This CDR3 is built from 15 residues. Germline values: CDR1 SGHTA, CDR2 FQGNSA. CDR3 residues: CASRGQGVNTGELFF. The CDR3 region has the DNA TGTGCCAGCAGAGGACAGGGGGTAAACACCGGGGAGCTGTTTTTT.

The J gene is TRBJ1-6, the V gene TRBV28; D is unclear. Per germline, CDR1 MDHEN and CDR2 SYDVKM. V lost 3 bases and J 0 bases, leaving 6 bases between the germline ends. The CDR3 has 15 residues. The DNA of the CDR3 is TGTGCCAGCAGTTTTCTGAGCTCCTATAATTCACCCCTCCACTTT. Translated: CASSFLSSYNSPLHF.

V and J are TRBV27 and TRBJ1-3; D unresolved. Germline V gene data show CDR1 as MNHEY and CDR2 as SMNVEV (reference sequence). V lost 8 bases to trimming and J lost 0 bases, with 8 bases between them. This CDR3 spans 13 amino acids. CDR3 sequence reads: CASWRISGNTIYF. DNA of the CDR3: TGTGCCAGCTGGCGGATCTCTGGAAACACCATATATTTT.

Judged by abundance, this clone is medium-sized (0.01 to 0.1%). The V call is TRBV7-9, the J call TRBJ2-2; D possibly uses TRBD1 or TRBD2 (7 bases each). The germline gives CDR1 SEHNR, CDR2 FQNEAQ (reference sequence). Between the trimmed V and J ends, which lost 5 bases and 0 bases, there was a span of 13 bases. The CDR3 sequence is 16 residues long. The CDR3 DNA reads as TGTGCCAGCAGCCAGGGGGGGACACCGAACACCGGGGAGCTGTTTTTT. Protein: CASSQGGTPNTGELFF. The full variable domain, completed using reference TRBV7-9 and TRBJ2-2, is DTGVSQNPRHKITKRGQNVTFRCDPISEHNRLYWYRQTLGQGPEFLTYFQNEAQLEKSRLLSDRFSAERPKGSFSTLEIQRTEQGDSAMYLCASSQGGTPNTGELFFGEGSRLTVL.

This clone was recorded only once. The CDR3 nucleotides read TGTGCCAGCAGCTTGGTTTACCAGGGTGAGACAGATACGCAGTATTTT. Protein product: CASSLVYQGETDTQYF. This sequence joins TRBV5-4 and TRBJ2-3; D perhaps matches TRBD1 (5 bases). Trimming cost V 0 bases and J 3 bases, with 14 bases left between them. CDR1 is SGHNT and CDR2 is YYREEE in the germline V gene (reference sequence). This CDR3 region has 16 residues.

This sequence joins TRBV5-4 and TRBJ2-2, with 7 nucleotides matching TRBD2. Per germline, CDR1 SGHNT and CDR2 YYREEE (reference sequence). The CDR3 covers 15 residues. V lost 4 bases, J lost 7 bases, and 10 bases stayed unmatched. For the CDR3, the DNA is TGTGCCAGCAGCAAGTCCCAGCGGGAAAGCGGGGAGCTGTTTTTT. Amino acids: CASSKSQRESGELFF.